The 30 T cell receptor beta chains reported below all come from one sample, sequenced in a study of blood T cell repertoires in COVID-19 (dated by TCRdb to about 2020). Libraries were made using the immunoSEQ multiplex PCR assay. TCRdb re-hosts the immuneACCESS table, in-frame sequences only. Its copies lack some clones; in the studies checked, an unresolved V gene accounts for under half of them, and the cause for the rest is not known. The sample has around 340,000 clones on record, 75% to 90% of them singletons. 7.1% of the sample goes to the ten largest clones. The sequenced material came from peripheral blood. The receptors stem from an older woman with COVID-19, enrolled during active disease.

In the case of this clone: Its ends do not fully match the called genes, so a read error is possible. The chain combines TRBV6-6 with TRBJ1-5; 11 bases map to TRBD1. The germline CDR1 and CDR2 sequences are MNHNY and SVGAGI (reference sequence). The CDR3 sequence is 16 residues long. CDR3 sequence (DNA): TGTGCCAGCAGAGCCGACCCGGGACAGGGGGATCAGCTCCAGCATTTT. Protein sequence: CASRADPGQGDQLQHF.

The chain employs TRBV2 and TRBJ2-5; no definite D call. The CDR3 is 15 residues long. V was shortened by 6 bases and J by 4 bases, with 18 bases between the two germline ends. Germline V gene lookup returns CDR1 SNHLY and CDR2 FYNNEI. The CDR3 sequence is CASSDTQRTLETQYF. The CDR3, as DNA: TGTGCCAGCAGCGACACTCAGAGAACCCTAGAGACCCAGTACTTC.

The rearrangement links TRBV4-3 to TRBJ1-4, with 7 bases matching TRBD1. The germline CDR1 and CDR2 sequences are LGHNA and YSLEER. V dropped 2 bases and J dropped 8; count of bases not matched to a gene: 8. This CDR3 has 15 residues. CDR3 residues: CASSQQTGVGEKLFF. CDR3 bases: TGCGCCAGCAGCCAACAAACAGGGGTTGGGGAAAAACTGTTTTTT.

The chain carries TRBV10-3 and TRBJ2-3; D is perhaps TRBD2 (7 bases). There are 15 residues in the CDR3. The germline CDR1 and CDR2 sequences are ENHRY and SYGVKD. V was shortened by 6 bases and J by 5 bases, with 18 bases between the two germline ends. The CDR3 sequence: CAISLGGGHGDTQYF. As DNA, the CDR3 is TGTGCCATCAGCCTGGGAGGGGGGCACGGAGATACGCAGTATTTT.

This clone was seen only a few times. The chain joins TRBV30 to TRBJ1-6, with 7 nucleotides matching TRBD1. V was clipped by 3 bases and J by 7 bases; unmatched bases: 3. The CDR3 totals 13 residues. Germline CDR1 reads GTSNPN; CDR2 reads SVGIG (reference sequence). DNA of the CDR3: TGTGCCTGGAGCCAACAGGGGAATTCACCCCTCCACTTT. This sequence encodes CAWSQQGNSPLHF. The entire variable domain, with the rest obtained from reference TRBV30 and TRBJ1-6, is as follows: SQTIHQWPATLVQPVGSPLSLECTVEGTSNPNLYWYRQAAGRGLQLLFYSVGIGQISSEVPQNLSASRPQDRQFILSSKKLLLSDSGFYLCAWSQQGNSPLHFGNGTRLTVT.

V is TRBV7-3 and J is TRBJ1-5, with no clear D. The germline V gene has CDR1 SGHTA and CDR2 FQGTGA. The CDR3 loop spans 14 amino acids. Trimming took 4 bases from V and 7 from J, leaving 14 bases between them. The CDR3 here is CASSSKLYRQPQHF. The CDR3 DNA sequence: TGTGCCAGCAGCTCGAAACTCTATCGGCAGCCCCAGCATTTT.

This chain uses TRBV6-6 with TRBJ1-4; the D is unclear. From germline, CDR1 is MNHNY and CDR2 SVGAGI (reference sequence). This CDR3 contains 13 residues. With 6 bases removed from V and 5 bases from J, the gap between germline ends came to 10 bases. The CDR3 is CASRNSENEKLFF. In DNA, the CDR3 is TGTGCCAGCAGGAACAGTGAAAATGAAAAACTGTTTTTT.

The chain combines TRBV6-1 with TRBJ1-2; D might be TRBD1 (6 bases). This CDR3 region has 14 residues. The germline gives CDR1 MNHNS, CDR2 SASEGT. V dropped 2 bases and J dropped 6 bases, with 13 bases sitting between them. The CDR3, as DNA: TGTGCCAGCAGTGAAACAGGGAAGAGGAATGGCTACACCTTC. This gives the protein CASSETGKRNGYTF.

CDR3 in amino acids: CASSEISWEGVGTEAFF. DNA for the CDR3: TGTGCCAGCAGTGAAATTTCGTGGGAGGGAGTGGGGACTGAAGCTTTCTTT. V usage is TRBV6-1 and J usage is TRBJ1-1; unclear D gene. Germline V gene data show CDR1 as MNHNS and CDR2 as SASEGT. The ends were cut back, 2 bases at V and 5 bases at J, with 21 bases in the middle. This CDR3 spans 17 amino acids.

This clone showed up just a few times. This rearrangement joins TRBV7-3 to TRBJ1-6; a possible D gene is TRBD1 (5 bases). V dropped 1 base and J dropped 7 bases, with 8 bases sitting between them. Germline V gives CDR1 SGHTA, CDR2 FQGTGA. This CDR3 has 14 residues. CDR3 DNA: TGTGCCAGCAGCTTAAGCGGGGGGAATTCACCCCTCCACTTT. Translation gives CASSLSGGNSPLHF. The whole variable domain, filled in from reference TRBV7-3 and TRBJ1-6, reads GAGVSQTPSNKVTEKGKYVELRCDPISGHTALYWYRQSLGQGPEFLIYFQGTGAADDSGLPNDRFFAVRPEGSVSTLKIQRTERGDSAVYLCASSLSGGNSPLHFGNGTRLTVT.

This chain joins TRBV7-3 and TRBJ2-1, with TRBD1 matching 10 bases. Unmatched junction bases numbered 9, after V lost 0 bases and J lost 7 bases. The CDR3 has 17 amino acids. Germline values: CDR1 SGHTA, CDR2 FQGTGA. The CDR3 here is CASSLTPGQGELNEQFF. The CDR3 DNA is TGTGCCAGCAGCTTAACACCCGGACAGGGGGAGTTGAATGAGCAGTTCTTC.

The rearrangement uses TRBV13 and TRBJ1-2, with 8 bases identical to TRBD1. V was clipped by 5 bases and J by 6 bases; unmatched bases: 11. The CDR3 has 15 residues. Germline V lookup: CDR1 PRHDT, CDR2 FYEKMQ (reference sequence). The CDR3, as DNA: TGTGCCAGCAGCGGCCCAGGGGGCGCGGCGGATGGCTACACCTTC. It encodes CASSGPGGAADGYTF.

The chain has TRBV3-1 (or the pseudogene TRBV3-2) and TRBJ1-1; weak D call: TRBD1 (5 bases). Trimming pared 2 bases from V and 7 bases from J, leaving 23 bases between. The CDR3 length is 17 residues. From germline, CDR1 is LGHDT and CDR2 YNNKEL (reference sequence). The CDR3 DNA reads TGTGCCAGCAGCCAACCCGGGGGGACCGTCCTTCAGGGTGAAGCTTTCTTT. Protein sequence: CASSQPGGTVLQGEAFF.

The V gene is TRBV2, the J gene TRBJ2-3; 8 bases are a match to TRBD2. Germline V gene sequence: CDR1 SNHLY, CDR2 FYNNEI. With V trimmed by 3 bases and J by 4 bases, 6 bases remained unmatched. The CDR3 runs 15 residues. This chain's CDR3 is CASSEERGFADTQYF. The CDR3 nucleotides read TGTGCCAGCAGTGAGGAGCGGGGGTTCGCAGATACGCAGTATTTT.

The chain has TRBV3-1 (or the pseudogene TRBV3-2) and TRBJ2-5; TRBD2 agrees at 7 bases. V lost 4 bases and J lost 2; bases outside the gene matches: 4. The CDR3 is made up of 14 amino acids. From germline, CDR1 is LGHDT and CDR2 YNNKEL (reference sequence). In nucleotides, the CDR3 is TGTGCCAGCAGCCCAGCGGGGATACAAGAGACCCAGTACTTC. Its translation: CASSPAGIQETQYF.

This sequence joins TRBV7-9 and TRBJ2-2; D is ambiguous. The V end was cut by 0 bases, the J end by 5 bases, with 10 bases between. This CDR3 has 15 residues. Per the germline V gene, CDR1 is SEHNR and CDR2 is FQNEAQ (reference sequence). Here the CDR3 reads CASSLAPPSTGELFF. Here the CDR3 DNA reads TGTGCCAGCAGCTTAGCTCCGCCCAGTACCGGGGAGCTGTTTTTT.

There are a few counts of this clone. DNA for the CDR3: TGTGCCAGCAGCCAAGCATACAGGGGGAGGACCGGGGAGCTGTTTTTT. Protein product: CASSQAYRGRTGELFF. This sequence joins TRBV14 and TRBJ2-2; 8 bases map to TRBD1. The CDR3 sequence is 16 residues long. The germline V gene encodes CDR1 SGHDN and CDR2 FVKESK. V dropped 1 base and J dropped 5; count of bases not matched to a gene: 6.

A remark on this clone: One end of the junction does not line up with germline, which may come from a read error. The CDR3 DNA reads as TGTGCCAGCAGTGAAACGGGAGACGGAACAGTGTTT. Its translation: CASSETGDGTVF. The J gene is TRBJ1-4, the V gene TRBV6-1; D is unclear. Germline V gene sequence: CDR1 MNHNS, CDR2 SASEGT. This CDR3 has 12 amino acids.

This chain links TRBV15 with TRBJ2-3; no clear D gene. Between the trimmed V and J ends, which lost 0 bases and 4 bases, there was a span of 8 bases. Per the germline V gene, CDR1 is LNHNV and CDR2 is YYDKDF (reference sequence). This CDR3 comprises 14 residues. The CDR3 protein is CATSRDRVADTQYF. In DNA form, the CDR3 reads TGTGCCACCAGCAGAGATCGAGTTGCAGATACGCAGTATTTT.

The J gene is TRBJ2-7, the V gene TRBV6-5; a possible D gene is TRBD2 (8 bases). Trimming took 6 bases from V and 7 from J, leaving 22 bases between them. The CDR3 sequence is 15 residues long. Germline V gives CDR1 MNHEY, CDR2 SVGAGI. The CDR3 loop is CASRLGTDGTREQYF. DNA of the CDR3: TGTGCCAGCAGACTTGGGACAGATGGGACTAGAGAGCAGTACTTC.

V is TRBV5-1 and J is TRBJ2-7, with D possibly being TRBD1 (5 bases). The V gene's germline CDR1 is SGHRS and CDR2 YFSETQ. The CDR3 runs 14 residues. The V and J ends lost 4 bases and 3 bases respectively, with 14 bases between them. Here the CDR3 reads CASSLDGQVYEQYF. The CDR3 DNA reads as TGCGCCAGCAGCCTGGACGGACAAGTCTACGAGCAGTACTTC. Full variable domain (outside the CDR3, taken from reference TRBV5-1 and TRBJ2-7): KAGVTQTPRYLIKTRGQQVTLSCSPISGHRSVSWYQQTPGQGLQFLFEYFSETQRNKGNFPGRFSGRQFSNSRSEMNVSTLELGDSALYLCASSLDGQVYEQYFGPGTRLTVT.

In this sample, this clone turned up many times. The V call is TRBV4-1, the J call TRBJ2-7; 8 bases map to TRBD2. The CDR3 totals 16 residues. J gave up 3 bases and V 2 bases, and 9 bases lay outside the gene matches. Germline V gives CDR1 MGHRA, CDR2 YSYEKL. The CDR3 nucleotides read TGCGCCAGCAGCCAACTATGGCCGGGGGGGCACTACGAGCAGTACTTC. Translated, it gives CASSQLWPGGHYEQYF.

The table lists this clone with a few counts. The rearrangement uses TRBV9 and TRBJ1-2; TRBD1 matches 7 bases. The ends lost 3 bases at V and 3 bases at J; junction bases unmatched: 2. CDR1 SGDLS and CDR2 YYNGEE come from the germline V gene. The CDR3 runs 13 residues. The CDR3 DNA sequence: TGTGCCAGCAGCGCCCAGGGGGACTATGGCTACACCTTC. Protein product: CASSAQGDYGYTF.

This CDR3 reads CAISEFRYDSDTQYF. CDR3 DNA sequence: TGTGCCATCAGTGAGTTCAGATATGACTCTGATACGCAGTATTTT. V and J are TRBV10-3 and TRBJ2-3; D call uncertain. The germline gives CDR1 ENHRY, CDR2 SYGVKD. V lost 1 base to trimming and J lost 6 bases, with 14 bases between them. The CDR3 is made up of 15 amino acids.

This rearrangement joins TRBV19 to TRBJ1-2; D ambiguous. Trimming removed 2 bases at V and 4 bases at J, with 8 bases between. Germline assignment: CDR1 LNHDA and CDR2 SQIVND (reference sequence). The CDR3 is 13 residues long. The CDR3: CASSISFRYGYTF. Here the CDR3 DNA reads TGTGCCAGTAGTATATCTTTCCGCTATGGCTACACCTTC.

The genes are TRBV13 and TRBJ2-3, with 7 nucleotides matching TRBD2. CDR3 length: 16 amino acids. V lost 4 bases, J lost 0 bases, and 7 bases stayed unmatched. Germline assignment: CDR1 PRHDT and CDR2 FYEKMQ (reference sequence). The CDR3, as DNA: TGTGCCAGCAGCTCCGGGACTACTATTAGCACAGATACGCAGTATTTT. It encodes CASSSGTTISTDTQYF.

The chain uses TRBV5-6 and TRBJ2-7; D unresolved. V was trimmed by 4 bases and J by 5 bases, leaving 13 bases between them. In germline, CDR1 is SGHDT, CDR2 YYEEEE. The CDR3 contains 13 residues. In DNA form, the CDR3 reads TGTGCCAGCAGCCTATCCCCGTCGCACGAGCAGTACTTC. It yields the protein CASSLSPSHEQYF. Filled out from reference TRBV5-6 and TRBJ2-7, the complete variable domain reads DAGVTQSPTHLIKTRGQQVTLRCSPKSGHDTVSWYQQALGQGPQFIFQYYEEEERQRGNFPDRFSGHQFPNYSSELNVNALLLGDSALYLCASSLSPSHEQYFGPGTRLTVT.

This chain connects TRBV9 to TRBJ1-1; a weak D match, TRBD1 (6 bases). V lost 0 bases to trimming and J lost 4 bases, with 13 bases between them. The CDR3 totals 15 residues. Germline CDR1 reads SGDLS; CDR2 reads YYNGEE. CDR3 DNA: TGTGCCAGCAGCGTAGAAGGGGCGGGGGCCACTGAAGCTTTCTTT. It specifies CASSVEGAGATEAFF.

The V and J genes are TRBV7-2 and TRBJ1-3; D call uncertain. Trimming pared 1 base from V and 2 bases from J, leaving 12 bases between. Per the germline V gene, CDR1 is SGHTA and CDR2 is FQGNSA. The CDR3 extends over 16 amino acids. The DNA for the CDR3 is TGTGCCAGCAGCTTAGTGTTTTCGGGGACTGGAAACACCATATATTTT. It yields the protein CASSLVFSGTGNTIYF.

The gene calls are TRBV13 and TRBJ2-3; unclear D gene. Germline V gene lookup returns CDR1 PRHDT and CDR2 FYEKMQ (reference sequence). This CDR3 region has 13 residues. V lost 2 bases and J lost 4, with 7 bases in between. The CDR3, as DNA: TGTGCCAGCAGCTTAAGGCTAGCAGATACGCAGTATTTT. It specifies CASSLRLADTQYF.